The TCR beta chain described here comes from a study of tumor-infiltrating lymphocytes in primary liver carcinoma. The source material, 20-30 mg of unsorted bulk tissue, was used to co-extract RNA and DNA. Researchers generated TCR beta cDNA from about 450 ng of total RNA, relying on a constant-region primer. A slightly modified ARM-PCR protocol with three nested multiplex PCR rounds produced these TCR beta libraries. Forward primers for TRBV1-TRBV30 and a C-beta reverse primer served the first two PCR rounds, at around 11 cycles each. In TCRdb, the multiplex PCR reads were re-called with MiXCR into one record per CDR3 protein. The sample has fewer than 90,000 distinct CDR3 sequences, around 70% seen once; the top ten hold roughly a fifth. Germline loops: CDR1 SGHDT, CDR2 YYEEEE. V was shortened by 4 bases and J by 8 bases, with 19 bases between the two germline ends. The CDR3 loop spans 15 amino acids.

This clonotype was counted many times. This TCR came from a man aged 35-49 years with primary liver carcinoma and hepatitis B virus infection. The sequenced sample was liver tumor tissue from sampling region 1. The subset: tumor region T1, superior pole. The J gene is TRBJ2-1, the V gene TRBV5-6; D might be TRBD1 (6 bases). The CDR3 DNA reads TGTGCCAGCAGCAAACAGGGTATTATACCGGATGAGCAGTTCTTC. This sequence encodes CASSKQGIIPDEQFF. The whole variable domain, remainder taken from reference TRBV5-6 and TRBJ2-1, is DAGVTQSPTHLIKTRGQQVTLRCSPKSGHDTVSWYQQALGQGPQFIFQYYEEEERQRGNFPDRFSGHQFPNYSSELNVNALLLGDSALYLCASSKQGIIPDEQFFGPGTRLTVL.